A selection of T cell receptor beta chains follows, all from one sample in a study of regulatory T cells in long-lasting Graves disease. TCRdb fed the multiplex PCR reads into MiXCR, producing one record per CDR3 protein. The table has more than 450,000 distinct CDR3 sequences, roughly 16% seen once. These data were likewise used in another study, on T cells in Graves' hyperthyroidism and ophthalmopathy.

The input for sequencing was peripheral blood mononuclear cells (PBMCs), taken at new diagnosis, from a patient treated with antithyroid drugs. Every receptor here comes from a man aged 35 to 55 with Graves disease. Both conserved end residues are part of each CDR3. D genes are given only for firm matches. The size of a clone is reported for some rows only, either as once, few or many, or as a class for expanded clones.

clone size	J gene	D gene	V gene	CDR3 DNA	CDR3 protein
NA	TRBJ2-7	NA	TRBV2	TGTGCCAGCACACAACGGGGGCCGTACGAGCAGTACTTC	CASTQRGPYEQYF
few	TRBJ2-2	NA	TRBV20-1	TGCAGTCCGGGACTCGTTAACACCGGGGAGCTGTTTTTT	CSPGLVNTGELFF
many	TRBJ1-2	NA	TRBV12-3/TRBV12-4	TGTGCCAGCAGTCGGCAGAGTTCTAACTATGGCTACACCTTC	CASSRQSSNYGYTF
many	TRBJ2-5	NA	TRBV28	TGTGCCAGCAGGAGTGTTGAGACCCAGTACTTC	CASRSVETQYF
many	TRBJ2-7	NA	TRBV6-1	TGTGCCAGCAATTTTCGGGGCGCCTACGAGCAGTACTTC	CASNFRGAYEQYF
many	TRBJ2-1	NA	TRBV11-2	TGTGCCAGCAGCTTATTGCCAGGGTCGGATGAGCAGTTCTTC	CASSLLPGSDEQFF
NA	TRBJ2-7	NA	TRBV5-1	TGTGCCAGCAGCTTACAGGCTTCCTACGAGCAGTACTTC	CASSLQASYEQYF
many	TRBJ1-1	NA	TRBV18	TGTGCCAGCTCATCAGGGACGGTTAAGAACACTGAAGCTTTCTTT	CASSSGTVKNTEAFF
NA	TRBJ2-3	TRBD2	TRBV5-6	TGTGCCAGCAGCAATATGGGGACTAGCGGATATTTT	CASSNMGTSGYF
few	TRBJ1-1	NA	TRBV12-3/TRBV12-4	TGTGCCAGCAGTTTGTCGTGGGGCATGAACACTGAAGCTTTCTTT	CASSLSWGMNTEAFF
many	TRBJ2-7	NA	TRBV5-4	TGTGCCAGCAGCTTGCCCTCTACCCTCTCCTACGAGCAGTACTTC	CASSLPSTLSYEQYF
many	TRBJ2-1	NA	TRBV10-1	TGCGCCAGCAGTGTAAGACGGGAAGGTGAGCAGTTCTTC	CASSVRREGEQFF
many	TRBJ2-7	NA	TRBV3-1	TGTGCCAGCAGCCATGATTCGGTGGGGGCGCAAAACGAGCAGTACTTC	CASSHDSVGAQNEQYF
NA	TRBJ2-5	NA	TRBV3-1	TGTGCCAGCAACCAAGAGGGGCAGGGAGAGACCCAGTACTTC	CASNQEGQGETQYF
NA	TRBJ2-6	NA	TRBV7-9	TGTGCCAGCAGCTCCCCCGGCTCTGGGGCCAACGTCCTGACTTTC	CASSSPGSGANVLTF
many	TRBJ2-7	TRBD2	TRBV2	TGTGCCAGCAGCGGAGGGCGGGAGGGCCCCTACGAGCAGTACTTC	CASSGGREGPYEQYF
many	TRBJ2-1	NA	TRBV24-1	TGTGCCACCAGTGATGCAGGTCTTTCCCAAAATGAGCAGTTCTTC	CATSDAGLSQNEQFF
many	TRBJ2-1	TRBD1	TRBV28	TGTGCCAGCAGTTTATCGGACAGGGGGCGGGATGAGCAGTTCTTC	CASSLSDRGRDEQFF
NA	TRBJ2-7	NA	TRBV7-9	TGTGCCAGCAGCTCACCGTTTAGGGGGGACCTTAGAGACGAGCAGTACTTC	CASSSPFRGDLRDEQYF
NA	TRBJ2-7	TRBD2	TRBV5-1	TGCGCCAGCAGCATAAGCGGGGAGCCCTACGAGCAGTACTTC	CASSISGEPYEQYF
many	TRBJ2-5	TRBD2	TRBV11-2	TGTGCCAGCAGCTTGTATGCGGGAGGCATTATCCAAGAGACCCAGTACTTC	CASSLYAGGIIQETQYF
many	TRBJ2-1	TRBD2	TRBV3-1	TGTGCCAGCAGCCCACATTCTAGCGGTCACAATGAGCAGTTCTTC	CASSPHSSGHNEQFF